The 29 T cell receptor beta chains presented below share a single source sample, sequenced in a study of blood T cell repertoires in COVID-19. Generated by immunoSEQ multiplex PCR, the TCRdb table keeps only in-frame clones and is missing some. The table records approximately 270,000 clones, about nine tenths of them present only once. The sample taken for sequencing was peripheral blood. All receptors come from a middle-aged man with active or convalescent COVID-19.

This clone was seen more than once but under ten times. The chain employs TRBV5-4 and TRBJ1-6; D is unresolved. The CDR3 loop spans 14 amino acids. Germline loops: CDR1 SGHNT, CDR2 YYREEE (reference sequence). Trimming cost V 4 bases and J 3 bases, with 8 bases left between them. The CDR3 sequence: CASSAQFYNSPLHF. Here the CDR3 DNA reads TGTGCCAGCAGCGCCCAGTTCTATAATTCACCCCTCCACTTT.

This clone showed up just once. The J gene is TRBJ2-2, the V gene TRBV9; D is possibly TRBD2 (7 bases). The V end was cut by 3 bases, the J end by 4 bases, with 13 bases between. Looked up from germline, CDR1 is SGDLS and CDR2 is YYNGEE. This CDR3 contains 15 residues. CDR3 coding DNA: TGTGCCAGCAGCGGCCGGGGGGCGGGCACCGGGGAGCTGTTTTTT. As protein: CASSGRGAGTGELFF.

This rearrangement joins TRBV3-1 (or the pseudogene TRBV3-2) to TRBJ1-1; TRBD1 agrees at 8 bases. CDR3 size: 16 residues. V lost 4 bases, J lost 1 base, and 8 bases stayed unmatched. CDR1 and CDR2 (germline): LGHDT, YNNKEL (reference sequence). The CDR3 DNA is TGTGCCAGCAGCCCAGGACAGGGAGTTGGGAACACTGAAGCTTTCTTT. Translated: CASSPGQGVGNTEAFF.

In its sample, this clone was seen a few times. In DNA form, the CDR3 reads TGTGCCAGCAGCCCCGGGACAGGGGGGTTTCTTGGCTACACCTTC. It specifies CASSPGTGGFLGYTF. The chain combines TRBV11-2 with TRBJ1-2; the match to TRBD1 covers 11 bases. The germline V gene encodes CDR1 SGHAT and CDR2 FQNNGV. This CDR3 contains 15 residues. The junction had 9 bases not matched to a gene; V was cut back by 5 bases and J by 7 bases.

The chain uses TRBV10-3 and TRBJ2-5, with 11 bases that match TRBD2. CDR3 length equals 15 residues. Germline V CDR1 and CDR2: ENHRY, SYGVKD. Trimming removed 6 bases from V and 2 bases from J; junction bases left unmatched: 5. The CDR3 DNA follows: TGTGCCATCAGCACTAGCGGGGGAGGGCAAGAGACCCAGTACTTC. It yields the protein CAISTSGGGQETQYF.

The CDR3 nucleotides read TGTGCCAGCAGCGCTGCTAGCGGGGGGAACAATGAGCAGTTCTTC. Its translation: CASSAASGGNNEQFF. The chain combines TRBV9 with TRBJ2-1, with 11 bases lining up with TRBD2. Losses at the gene ends were 3 bases for V and 5 bases for J; bases not matched to a gene: 4. Per germline, CDR1 SGDLS and CDR2 YYNGEE. This CDR3 comprises 15 residues.

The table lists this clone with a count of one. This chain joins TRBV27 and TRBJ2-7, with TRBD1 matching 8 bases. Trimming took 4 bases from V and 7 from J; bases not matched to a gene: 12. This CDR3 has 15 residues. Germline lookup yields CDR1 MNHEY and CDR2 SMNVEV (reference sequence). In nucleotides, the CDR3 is TGTGCCAGCAGTTGGTCGACCTCAGGGGGCGGTGAGCAGTACTTC. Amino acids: CASSWSTSGGGEQYF.

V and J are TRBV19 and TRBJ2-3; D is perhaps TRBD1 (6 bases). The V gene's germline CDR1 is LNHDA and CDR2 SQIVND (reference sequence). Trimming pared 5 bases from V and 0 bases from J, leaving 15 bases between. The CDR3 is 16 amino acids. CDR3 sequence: CASSAPRRGSTDTQYF. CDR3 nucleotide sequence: TGTGCCAGTAGTGCACCCCGCAGGGGAAGCACAGATACGCAGTATTTT.

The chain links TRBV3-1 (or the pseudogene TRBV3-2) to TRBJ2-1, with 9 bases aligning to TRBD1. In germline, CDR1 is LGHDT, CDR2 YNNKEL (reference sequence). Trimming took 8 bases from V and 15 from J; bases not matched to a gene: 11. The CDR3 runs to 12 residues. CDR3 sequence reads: CASSQGAMRWFF. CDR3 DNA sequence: TGTGCCAGCTCACAGGGGGCAATGCGCTGGTTCTTC.

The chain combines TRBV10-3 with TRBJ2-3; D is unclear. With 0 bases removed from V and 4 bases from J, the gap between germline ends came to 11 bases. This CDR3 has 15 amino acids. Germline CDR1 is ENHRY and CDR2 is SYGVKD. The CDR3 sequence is CAISESSGLADTQYF. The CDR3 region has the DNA TGTGCCATCAGTGAGTCGTCCGGTCTGGCAGATACGCAGTATTTT.

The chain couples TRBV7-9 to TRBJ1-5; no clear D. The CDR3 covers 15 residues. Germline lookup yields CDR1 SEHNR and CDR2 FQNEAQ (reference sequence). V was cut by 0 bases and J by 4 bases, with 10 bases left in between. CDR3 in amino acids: CASSLARVGNQPQHF. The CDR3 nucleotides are TGTGCCAGCAGCTTAGCGAGGGTCGGAAATCAGCCCCAGCATTTT.

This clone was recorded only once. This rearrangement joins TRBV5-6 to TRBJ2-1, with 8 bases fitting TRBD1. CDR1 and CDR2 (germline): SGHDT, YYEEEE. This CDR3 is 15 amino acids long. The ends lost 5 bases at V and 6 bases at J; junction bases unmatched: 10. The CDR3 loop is CASREAGGKGNEQFF. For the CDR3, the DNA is TGTGCCAGCAGGGAGGCAGGGGGCAAGGGCAATGAGCAGTTCTTC.

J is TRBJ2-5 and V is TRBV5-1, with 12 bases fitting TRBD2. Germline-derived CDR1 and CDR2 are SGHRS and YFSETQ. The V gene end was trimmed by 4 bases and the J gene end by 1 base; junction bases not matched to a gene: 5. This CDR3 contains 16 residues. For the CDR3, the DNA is TGCGCCAGCAGCCGAGGACTAGCGGGGCCCCAAGAGACCCAGTACTTC. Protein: CASSRGLAGPQETQYF. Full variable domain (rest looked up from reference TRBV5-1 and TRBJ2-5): KAGVTQTPRYLIKTRGQQVTLSCSPISGHRSVSWYQQTPGQGLQFLFEYFSETQRNKGNFPGRFSGRQFSNSRSEMNVSTLELGDSALYLCASSRGLAGPQETQYFGPGTRLLVL.

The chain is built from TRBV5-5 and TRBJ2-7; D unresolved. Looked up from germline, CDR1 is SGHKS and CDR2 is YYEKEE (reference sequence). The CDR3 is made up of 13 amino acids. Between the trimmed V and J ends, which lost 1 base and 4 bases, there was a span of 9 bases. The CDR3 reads CASSLRGVYEQYF. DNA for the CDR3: TGTGCCAGCAGCTTGCGAGGAGTATACGAGCAGTACTTC. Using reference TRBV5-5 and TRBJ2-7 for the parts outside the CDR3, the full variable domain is DAGVTQSPTHLIKTRGQQVTLRCSPISGHKSVSWYQQVLGQGPQFIFQYYEKEERGRGNFPDRFSARQFPNYSSELNVNALLLGDSALYLCASSLRGVYEQYFGPGTRLTVT.

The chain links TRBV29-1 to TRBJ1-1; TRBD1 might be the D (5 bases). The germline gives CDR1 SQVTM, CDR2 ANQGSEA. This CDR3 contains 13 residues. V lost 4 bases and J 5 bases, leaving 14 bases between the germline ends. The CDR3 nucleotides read TGCAGCGTTGCGACCCGCGGGGGGACTGAAGCTTTCTTT. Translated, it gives CSVATRGGTEAFF.

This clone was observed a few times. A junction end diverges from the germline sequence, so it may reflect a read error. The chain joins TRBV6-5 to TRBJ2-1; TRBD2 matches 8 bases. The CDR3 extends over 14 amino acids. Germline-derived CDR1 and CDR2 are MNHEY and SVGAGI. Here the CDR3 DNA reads TGTGCCAGCAGCGGGACTAGTTCCTCCAATGAGCAGTTCTTC. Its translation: CASSGTSSSNEQFF.

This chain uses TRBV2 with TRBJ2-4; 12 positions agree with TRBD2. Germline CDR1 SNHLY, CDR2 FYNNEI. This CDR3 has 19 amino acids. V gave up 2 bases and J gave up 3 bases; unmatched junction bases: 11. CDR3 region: CASSERGLAGGPGKNIQYF. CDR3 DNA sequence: TGTGCCAGCAGTGAAAGAGGGCTAGCGGGGGGGCCGGGCAAAAACATTCAGTACTTC.

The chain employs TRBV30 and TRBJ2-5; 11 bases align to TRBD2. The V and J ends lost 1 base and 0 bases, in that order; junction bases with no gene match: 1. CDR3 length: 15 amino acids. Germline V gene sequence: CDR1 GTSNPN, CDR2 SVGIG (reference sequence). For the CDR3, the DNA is TGTGCCTGGAGTGGGGGACTAGCGGACCAAGAGACCCAGTACTTC. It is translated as CAWSGGLADQETQYF.

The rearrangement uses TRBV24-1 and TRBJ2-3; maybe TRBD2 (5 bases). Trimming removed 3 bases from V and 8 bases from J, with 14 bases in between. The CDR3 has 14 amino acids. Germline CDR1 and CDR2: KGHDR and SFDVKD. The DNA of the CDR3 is TGTGCCACCAGTGATCTTAGCGTACGGGGTACGCAGTATTTT. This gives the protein CATSDLSVRGTQYF.

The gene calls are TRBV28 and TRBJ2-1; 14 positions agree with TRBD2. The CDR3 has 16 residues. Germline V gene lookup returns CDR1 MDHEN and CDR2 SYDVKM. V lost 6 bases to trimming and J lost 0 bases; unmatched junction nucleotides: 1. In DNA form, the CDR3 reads TGTGCCAGCAGGACTAGCGGGAGGGACTCCTACAATGAGCAGTTCTTC. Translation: CASRTSGRDSYNEQFF.

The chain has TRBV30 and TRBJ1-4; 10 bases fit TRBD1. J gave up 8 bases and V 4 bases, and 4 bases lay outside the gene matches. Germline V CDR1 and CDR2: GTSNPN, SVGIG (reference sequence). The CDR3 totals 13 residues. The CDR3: CAWNRDRGEKLFF. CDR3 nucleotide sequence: TGTGCCTGGAACCGGGACAGGGGCGAAAAACTGTTTTTT.

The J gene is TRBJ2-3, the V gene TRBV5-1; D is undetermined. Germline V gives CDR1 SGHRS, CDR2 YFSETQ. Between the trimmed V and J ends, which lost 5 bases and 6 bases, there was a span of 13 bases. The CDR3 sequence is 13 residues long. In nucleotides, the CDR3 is TGCGCCAGCAGTATAACAGTCGCGGATACGCAGTATTTT. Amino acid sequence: CASSITVADTQYF. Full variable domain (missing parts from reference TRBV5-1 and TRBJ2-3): KAGVTQTPRYLIKTRGQQVTLSCSPISGHRSVSWYQQTPGQGLQFLFEYFSETQRNKGNFPGRFSGRQFSNSRSEMNVSTLELGDSALYLCASSITVADTQYFGPGTRLTVL.

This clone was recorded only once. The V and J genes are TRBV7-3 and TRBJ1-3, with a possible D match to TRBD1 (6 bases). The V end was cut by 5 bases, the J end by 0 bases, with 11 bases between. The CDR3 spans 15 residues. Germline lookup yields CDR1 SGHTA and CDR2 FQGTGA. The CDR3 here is CASSTGGYSGNTIYF. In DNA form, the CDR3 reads TGTGCCAGCAGCACTGGGGGCTACTCTGGAAACACCATATATTTT.

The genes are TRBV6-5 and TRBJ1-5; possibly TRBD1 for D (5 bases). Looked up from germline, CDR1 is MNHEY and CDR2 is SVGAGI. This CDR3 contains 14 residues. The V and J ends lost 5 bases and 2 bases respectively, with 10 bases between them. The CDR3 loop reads CASSRGIRNQPQHF. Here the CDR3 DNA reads TGTGCCAGCAGTCGGGGGATTCGCAATCAGCCCCAGCATTTT.

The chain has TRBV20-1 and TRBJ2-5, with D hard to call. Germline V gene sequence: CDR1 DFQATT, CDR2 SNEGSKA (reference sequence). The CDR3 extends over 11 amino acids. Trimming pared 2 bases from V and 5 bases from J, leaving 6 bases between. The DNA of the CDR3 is TGCAGTGCTAGACCCCTTGAGACCCAGTACTTC. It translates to CSARPLETQYF.

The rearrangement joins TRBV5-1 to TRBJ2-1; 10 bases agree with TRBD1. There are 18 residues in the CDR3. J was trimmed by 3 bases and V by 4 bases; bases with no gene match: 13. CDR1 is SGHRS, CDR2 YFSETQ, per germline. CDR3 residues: CASSITGTGVRHYNEQFF. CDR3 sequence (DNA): TGCGCCAGCAGCATAACCGGGACAGGGGTCCGGCACTACAATGAGCAGTTCTTC.

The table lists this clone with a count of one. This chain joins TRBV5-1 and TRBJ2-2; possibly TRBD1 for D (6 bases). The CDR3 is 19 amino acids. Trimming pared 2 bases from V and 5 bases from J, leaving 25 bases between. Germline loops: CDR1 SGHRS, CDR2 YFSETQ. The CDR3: CASSLSVSGTSTSTGELFF. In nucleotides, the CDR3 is TGCGCCAGCAGCTTATCGGTTTCAGGGACATCTACATCAACCGGGGAGCTGTTTTTT.

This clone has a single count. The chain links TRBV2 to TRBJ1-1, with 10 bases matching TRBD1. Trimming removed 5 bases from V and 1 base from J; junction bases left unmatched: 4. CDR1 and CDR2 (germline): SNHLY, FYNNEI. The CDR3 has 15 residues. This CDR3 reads CASSKDRGGNTEAFF. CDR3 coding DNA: TGTGCCAGCAGTAAGGACAGGGGGGGGAACACTGAAGCTTTCTTT.

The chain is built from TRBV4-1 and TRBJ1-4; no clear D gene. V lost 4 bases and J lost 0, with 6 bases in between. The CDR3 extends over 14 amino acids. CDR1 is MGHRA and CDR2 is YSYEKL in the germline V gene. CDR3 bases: TGCGCCAGCAGCCGGGCAGCAACTAATGAAAAACTGTTTTTT. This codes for CASSRAATNEKLFF.